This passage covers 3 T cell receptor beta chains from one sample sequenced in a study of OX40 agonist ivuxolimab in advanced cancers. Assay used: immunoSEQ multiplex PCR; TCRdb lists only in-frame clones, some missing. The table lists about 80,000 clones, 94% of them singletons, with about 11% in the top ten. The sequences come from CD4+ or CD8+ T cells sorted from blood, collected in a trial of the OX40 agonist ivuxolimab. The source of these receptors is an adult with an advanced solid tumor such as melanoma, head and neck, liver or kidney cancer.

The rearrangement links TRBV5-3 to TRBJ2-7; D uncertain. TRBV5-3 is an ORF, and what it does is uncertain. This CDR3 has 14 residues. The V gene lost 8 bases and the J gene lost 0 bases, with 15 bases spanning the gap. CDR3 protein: CARSLVGRSYEQYF. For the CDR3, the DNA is TGTGCCAGGAGCCTAGTCGGGCGCTCCTACGAGCAGTACTTC.

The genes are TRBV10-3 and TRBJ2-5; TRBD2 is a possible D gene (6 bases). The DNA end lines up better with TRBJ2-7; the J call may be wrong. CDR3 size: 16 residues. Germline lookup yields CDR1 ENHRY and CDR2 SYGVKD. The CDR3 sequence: CAISESVWEVSYEQYF. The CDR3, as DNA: TGTGCCATCAGTGAGTCGGTGTGGGAGGTATCCTACGAGCAGTACTTC.

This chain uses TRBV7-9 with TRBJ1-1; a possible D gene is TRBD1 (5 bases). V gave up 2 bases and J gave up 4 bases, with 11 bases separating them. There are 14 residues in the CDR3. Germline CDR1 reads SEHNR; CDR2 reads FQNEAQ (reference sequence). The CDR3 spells CASSLIQGGTEAFF. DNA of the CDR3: TGTGCCAGCAGCTTAATCCAGGGTGGCACTGAAGCTTTCTTT.